Shown below are 19 T cell receptor beta chains from a single sample sequenced in a study of shared clonotypes between healthy human individuals. Selected positively for CCR7 and CD45RO-negative, naive CD8 cells excluded terminally differentiated effector memory CD45RA+ cells. Clones were sequenced by immunoSEQ multiplex PCR, and TCRdb holds only the in-frame ones, with some missing. The sample includes about 2 million clones, approximately 94% of them seen just once. Sequencing used naive CD8+ T cells sorted from blood. These receptors were collected from a man younger than 30 in good health.

The CDR3 sequence is CASSLGQGAEYEQYF. The DNA for the CDR3 is TGTGCCAGCAGCTTGGGACAGGGGGCGGAATACGAGCAGTACTTC. This chain links TRBV11-2 with TRBJ2-7, with 12 nucleotides matching TRBD1. This CDR3 is built from 15 residues. The germline gives CDR1 SGHAT, CDR2 FQNNGV. V gave up 3 bases and J gave up 4 bases; unmatched junction bases: 4. The full variable domain, with the rest looked up from reference TRBV11-2 and TRBJ2-7, is EAGVAQSPRYKIIEKRQSVAFWCNPISGHATLYWYQQILGQGPKLLIQFQNNGVVDDSQLPKDRFSAERLKGVDSTLKIQPAKLEDSAVYLCASSLGQGAEYEQYFGPGTRLTVT.

As to this clone: The same CDR3 arises from other DNA sequences in this sample as well. The chain recombines TRBV6-5 with TRBJ1-2; a possible D gene is TRBD1 (5 bases). The V end was cut by 2 bases, the J end by 6 bases, with 7 bases between. This CDR3 is 12 amino acids long. Germline V gene sequence: CDR1 MNHEY, CDR2 SVGAGI. The CDR3 sequence is CASSYGGHGYTF. In DNA, the CDR3 is TGTGCCAGCAGTTACGGGGGACATGGCTACACCTTC.

The gene calls are TRBV9 and TRBJ2-1; 9 positions match TRBD2. The CDR3 extends over 15 amino acids. V shed 3 bases, J shed 6 bases, and the junction held 7 bases outside the gene matches. Germline V gene data show CDR1 as SGDLS and CDR2 as YYNGEE. CDR3 sequence: CASSGSGGGANEQFF. The CDR3, as DNA: TGTGCCAGCAGCGGATCCGGCGGGGGGGCCAATGAGCAGTTCTTC. Complete variable domain (other parts from reference TRBV9 and TRBJ2-1): DSGVTQTPKHLITATGQRVTLRCSPRSGDLSVYWYQQSLDQGLQFLIQYYNGEERAKGNILERFSAQQFPDLHSELNLSSLELGDSALYFCASSGSGGGANEQFFGPGTRLTVL.

This clone was counted once. V usage is TRBV21-1 and J usage is TRBJ2-7; TRBD1 is the table's D call, not checked against the DNA. TRBV21-1 is a pseudogene locus. CDR3 length equals 15 residues. This CDR3 is CASSTRDRGLYEQYF. The CDR3 region has the DNA TGTGCCAGCAGCACCCGGGACAGGGGGCTATACGAGCAGTACTTC.

The V and J genes are TRBV19 and TRBJ1-5; TRBD1 matches 10 bases. Germline V gene data show CDR1 as LNHDA and CDR2 as SQIVND (reference sequence). The CDR3 covers 17 residues. V lost 3 bases, J lost 4 bases, and 9 bases stayed unmatched. The DNA of the CDR3 is TGTGCCAGTAGTATCCCAACGACAGGGGGCGGGAATCAGCCCCAGCATTTT. Protein product: CASSIPTTGGGNQPQHF.

V is TRBV9 and J is TRBJ2-1; D possibly matches TRBD1 or TRBD2 (5 bases each). Trimming removed 7 bases from V and 8 bases from J, with 10 bases in between. Germline CDR1 reads SGDLS; CDR2 reads YYNGEE. The CDR3 loop spans 11 amino acids. The CDR3 DNA sequence: TGTGCCAGCGGTGGGGGATATGAGCAGTTCTTC. The encoded protein is CASGGGYEQFF.

The chain combines TRBV5-8 with TRBJ2-7, with D possibly TRBD2 on 5 matching bases. The length of the CDR3 is 12 residues. Germline assignment: CDR1 SGHTS and CDR2 YDEGEE. Trimming left V 6 bases short and J 3 bases short, with 10 bases between. The CDR3 loop reads CASNPGDYEQYF. CDR3 nucleotide sequence: TGTGCCAGCAACCCCGGGGACTACGAGCAGTACTTC.

The rearrangement links TRBV19 to TRBJ2-1, with 7 bases lining up with TRBD2. Germline V CDR1 and CDR2: LNHDA, SQIVND (reference sequence). The length of the CDR3 is 15 residues. The J segment lost 5 bases and the V segment lost 5 bases, leaving 9 bases of the junction unmatched. Written as DNA, the CDR3 is TGTGCCAGTAGTCCACGACTAGCTATGAACAATGAGCAGTTCTTC. It is translated as CASSPRLAMNNEQFF. The full variable domain, in which reference TRBV19 and TRBJ2-1 provide the parts outside the CDR3, is DGGITQSPKYLFRKEGQNVTLSCEQNLNHDAMYWYRQDPGQGLRLIYYSQIVNDFQKGDIAEGYSVSREKKESFPLTVTSAQKNPTAFYLCASSPRLAMNNEQFFGPGTRLTVL.

A remark on this clone: Other nucleotide sequences in the sample specify the same CDR3. V usage is TRBV27 and J usage is TRBJ1-1, with D unresolved. Deletions cut 6 bases from V and 2 bases from J, with 4 bases between. The CDR3 length is 11 residues. Germline V gene lookup returns CDR1 MNHEY and CDR2 SMNVEV (reference sequence). CDR3 DNA sequence: TGTGCCAGCAGGGATAACACTGAAGCTTTCTTT. It yields the protein CASRDNTEAFF.

The chain has TRBV30 and TRBJ1-3; D might be TRBD1 (5 bases). V lost 1 base and J 8 bases, leaving 15 bases between the germline ends. The length of the CDR3 is 14 residues. Per germline, CDR1 GTSNPN and CDR2 SVGIG (reference sequence). CDR3 bases: TGTGCCTGGAGTGACGGGGCAGGGTCAGACACCATATATTTT. Its translation: CAWSDGAGSDTIYF.

The chain has TRBV4-3 and TRBJ2-7; D may be TRBD2 (7 bases). Germline V lookup: CDR1 LGHNA, CDR2 YSLEER. The ends were cut back, 1 base at V and 6 bases at J, with 19 bases in the middle. There are 16 residues in the CDR3. CDR3 DNA sequence: TGCGCCAGCAGCCAAGTTAGGGCGGGAGAAGGGGGCGAGCAGTACTTC. Residues: CASSQVRAGEGGEQYF.

CDR3 amino acids: CASSYLAGDGYTF. The CDR3 coding sequence is TGTGCCAGCAGTTACCTGGCAGGGGACGGCTACACCTTC. The chain uses TRBV6-5 and TRBJ1-2; possibly TRBD1 for D (6 bases). CDR1 is MNHEY and CDR2 is SVGAGI in the germline V gene. Trimming removed 2 bases at V and 8 bases at J, with 12 bases between. The CDR3 totals 13 residues.

The chain employs TRBV4-3 and TRBJ2-1, with D hard to call. Germline values: CDR1 LGHNA, CDR2 YSLEER. The CDR3 runs 16 residues. V was clipped by 1 base and J by 6 bases, with 16 bases between them. CDR3 protein: CASSQGLTDQPNEQFF. The CDR3 DNA reads TGCGCCAGCAGCCAAGGTCTAACAGACCAGCCCAATGAGCAGTTCTTC.

The V and J genes are TRBV29-1 and TRBJ2-2; D perhaps matches TRBD2 (6 bases). Trimming shortened V by 3 bases and J by 6 bases, and 17 bases separated the two germline ends. The length of the CDR3 is 15 residues. From germline, CDR1 is SQVTM and CDR2 ANQGSEA. The CDR3 protein is CSVEEGWRRAGELFF. The CDR3 DNA follows: TGCAGCGTTGAGGAGGGCTGGAGGAGGGCCGGGGAGCTGTTTTTT.

The chain employs TRBV7-9 and TRBJ2-1; perhaps TRBD2 as D (6 bases). Trimming took 2 bases from V and 7 from J, leaving 18 bases between them. Germline V gene lookup returns CDR1 SEHNR and CDR2 FQNEAQ (reference sequence). CDR3 length equals 16 residues. CDR3 sequence reads: CASSLPIAREINEQFF. The DNA for the CDR3 is TGTGCCAGCAGCTTACCAATAGCCCGGGAGATAAATGAGCAGTTCTTC. Drawing the rest from reference TRBV7-9 and TRBJ2-1, the complete variable domain is DTGVSQNPRHKITKRGQNVTFRCDPISEHNRLYWYRQTLGQGPEFLTYFQNEAQLEKSRLLSDRFSAERPKGSFSTLEIQRTEQGDSAMYLCASSLPIAREINEQFFGPGTRLTVL.

The chain carries TRBV6-5 and TRBJ1-2; TRBD1 is a possible D gene (5 bases). The CDR3 contains 13 residues. The germline CDR1 and CDR2 sequences are MNHEY and SVGAGI. Trimming pared 0 bases from V and 8 bases from J, leaving 10 bases between. For the CDR3, the DNA is TGTGCCAGCAGTTACTCCGGGGACGGAGGCTACACCTTC. It translates to CASSYSGDGGYTF.

This chain connects TRBV5-1 to TRBJ2-1, with 8 bases matching TRBD1. Per germline, CDR1 SGHRS and CDR2 YFSETQ. The trim removed 3 bases at V and 2 bases at J, leaving 7 bases unmatched. CDR3 length equals 16 residues. The CDR3 sequence is CASSSVPQGAYNEQFF. The DNA of the CDR3 is TGCGCCAGCAGCTCCGTCCCACAGGGGGCCTACAATGAGCAGTTCTTC.

The genes are TRBV13 and TRBJ2-5; TRBD2 agrees at 9 bases. Germline V CDR1 and CDR2: PRHDT, FYEKMQ (reference sequence). The V segment lost 3 bases and the J segment 5 bases; nucleotides outside the gene matches: 13. This CDR3 region has 17 residues. The CDR3 DNA is TGTGCCAGCAGCTTTACCTTAGCGGGGGACCAAGGGGAGACCCAGTACTTC. Its protein is CASSFTLAGDQGETQYF.

The rearrangement joins TRBV7-9 to TRBJ2-7, with a possible D match to TRBD1 (5 bases). CDR1 and CDR2 from the germline V gene are SEHNR and FQNEAQ (reference sequence). Between the trimmed V and J ends, which lost 1 base and 3 bases, there was a span of 10 bases. CDR3 length: 14 amino acids. CDR3 nucleotide sequence: TGTGCCAGCAGCTTAGGGGGCGGATACTACGAGCAGTACTTC. This translates into CASSLGGGYYEQYF.